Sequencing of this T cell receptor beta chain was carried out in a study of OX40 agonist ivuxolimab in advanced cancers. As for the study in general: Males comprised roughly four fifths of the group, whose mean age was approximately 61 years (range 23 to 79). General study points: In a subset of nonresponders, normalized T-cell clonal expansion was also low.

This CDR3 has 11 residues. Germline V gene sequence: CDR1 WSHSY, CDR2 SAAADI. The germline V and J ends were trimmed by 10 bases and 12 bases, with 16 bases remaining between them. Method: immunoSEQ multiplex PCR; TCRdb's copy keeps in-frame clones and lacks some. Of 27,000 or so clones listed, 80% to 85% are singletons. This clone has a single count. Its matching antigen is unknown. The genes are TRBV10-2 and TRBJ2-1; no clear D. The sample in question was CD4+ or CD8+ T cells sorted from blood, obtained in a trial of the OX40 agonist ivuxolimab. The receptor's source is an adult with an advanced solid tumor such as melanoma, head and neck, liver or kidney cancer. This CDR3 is CATETSATQFF. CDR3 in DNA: TGCGCCACCGAAACTTCGGCCACGCAGTTCTTC.